A selection of T cell receptor beta chains follows, all from one sample in a study of early T cells in non-severe SARS-CoV-2 infection. TCRdb re-called the 5' RACE reads with MiXCR, one entry per CDR3 protein. The sample yields over 95,000 distinct CDR3 sequences, 16% seen once. Sequencing input: whole blood. Receptor source: an adult who was a healthcare worker with PCR-confirmed SARS-CoV-2 infection or an uninfected control (not recorded which). Both conserved end residues are part of each CDR3. Fields, in order: CDR3 DNA, CDR3 protein, D gene, V gene, clone size, J gene. A D gene is named only where the DNA matches it firmly. Rows give clone size only sometimes, using once, few, many, or a class for an expanded clone.

cdr3_nt: TGTGCCAGTACCGCCCTACAGGGTCTGGGGACAGATACGCAGTATTTT
cdr3_aa: CASTALQGLGTDTQYF
d_call: -
v_call: TRBV19
clone_size: -
j_call: TRBJ2-3

cdr3_nt: TGTGCCAGCTTAGGGACAGGGCAGTTGGACACTGAAGCTTTCTTT
cdr3_aa: CASLGTGQLDTEAFF
d_call: TRBD1
v_call: TRBV18
clone_size: few
j_call: TRBJ1-1

cdr3_nt: TGTGCCAGCTCACCCCGGACAGGGAAGAACTCTGGAAACACCATATATTTT
cdr3_aa: CASSPRTGKNSGNTIYF
d_call: TRBD1
v_call: TRBV18
clone_size: -
j_call: TRBJ1-3

cdr3_nt: TGCGCCAGCCGCAGCGGAGACACCTCTGGAAACACCATATATTTT
cdr3_aa: CASRSGDTSGNTIYF
d_call: -
v_call: TRBV5-1
clone_size: -
j_call: TRBJ1-3

cdr3_nt: TGCAGCGTTAAGGACAGGGCCTACGAGCAGTACTTC
cdr3_aa: CSVKDRAYEQYF
d_call: TRBD1
v_call: TRBV29-1
clone_size: -
j_call: TRBJ2-7

cdr3_nt: TGTGCCAGCCTAACCGGACGGGAGGCCCACTACAATGAGCAGTTCTTC
cdr3_aa: CASLTGREAHYNEQFF
d_call: TRBD2
v_call: TRBV7-9
clone_size: -
j_call: TRBJ2-1

cdr3_nt: TGTGCCACCTCGGGAGGGGGCCACACAGATACGCAGTATTTT
cdr3_aa: CATSGGGHTDTQYF
d_call: -
v_call: TRBV6-1
clone_size: many
j_call: TRBJ2-3

cdr3_nt: TGTGCCAGCAGTTACTCGGCGGGGGGCCGCACAGATACGCAGTATTTT
cdr3_aa: CASSYSAGGRTDTQYF
d_call: TRBD2
v_call: TRBV6-6
clone_size: few
j_call: TRBJ2-3

cdr3_nt: TGTGCCAGCAGCCTTGAAGGACTCCTCCCCTCCTACGAGCAGTACTTC
cdr3_aa: CASSLEGLLPSYEQYF
d_call: -
v_call: TRBV5-6
clone_size: -
j_call: TRBJ2-7

cdr3_nt: TGTGCCAGCAGTTACTCTCCGGAACTAACTGAAGCTTTCTTT
cdr3_aa: CASSYSPELTEAFF
d_call: -
v_call: TRBV6-2/TRBV6-3
clone_size: -
j_call: TRBJ1-1

cdr3_nt: TGTGCCAGCAGCCCAGCGACAGGACAACACGAATATAGCAATCAGCCCCAGCATTTT
cdr3_aa: CASSPATGQHEYSNQPQHF
d_call: -
v_call: TRBV7-2
clone_size: -
j_call: TRBJ1-5

cdr3_nt: TGTGCCAGCAGCCAAGCGCCAGCGGGAGGTTCCTACGAGCAGTACTTC
cdr3_aa: CASSQAPAGGSYEQYF
d_call: TRBD2
v_call: TRBV3-1
clone_size: few
j_call: TRBJ2-7

cdr3_nt: TGTGCCAGCAGCCAAGATGGGAAGGGCAGGGAAAAGAACAATGAGCAGTTCTTC
cdr3_aa: CASSQDGKGREKNNEQFF
d_call: -
v_call: TRBV3-2
clone_size: -
j_call: TRBJ2-1

cdr3_nt: TGTGCCAGCAGCTTGGGACAGGGTAGCAATCAGCCCCAGCATTTT
cdr3_aa: CASSLGQGSNQPQHF
d_call: TRBD1
v_call: TRBV5-6
clone_size: -
j_call: TRBJ1-5

cdr3_nt: TGTGCCAGCAGTTACGACTCAGATACGCAGTATTTT
cdr3_aa: CASSYDSDTQYF
d_call: -
v_call: TRBV6-5
clone_size: -
j_call: TRBJ2-3

cdr3_nt: TGTGCCAGCAGCGTGGGGACAGGGTCCACCGGGGAGCTGTTTTTT
cdr3_aa: CASSVGTGSTGELFF
d_call: TRBD1
v_call: TRBV7-2
clone_size: -
j_call: TRBJ2-2

cdr3_nt: TGTGCCAGCAGTTATCACGAGACAGATACGCAGTATTTT
cdr3_aa: CASSYHETDTQYF
d_call: -
v_call: TRBV28
clone_size: -
j_call: TRBJ2-3

cdr3_nt: TGCAGTGCCGCACCAGCGGATACGCAGTATTTT
cdr3_aa: CSAAPADTQYF
d_call: -
v_call: TRBV20-1
clone_size: -
j_call: TRBJ2-3

cdr3_nt: TGTGCCAGCAGTTTTACCTCGCGGCGGGCCACAGATACGCAGTATTTT
cdr3_aa: CASSFTSRRATDTQYF
d_call: -
v_call: TRBV9
clone_size: -
j_call: TRBJ2-3

cdr3_nt: TGTGCCAGTAGTATAGCACCGGGTGGGACTAGCGGGAATTTGAACATTCAGTACTTC
cdr3_aa: CASSIAPGGTSGNLNIQYF
d_call: TRBD2
v_call: TRBV19
clone_size: many
j_call: TRBJ2-4

cdr3_nt: TGTGCCAGCAGCCTAGGGACCCGAGATGGCTACACCTTC
cdr3_aa: CASSLGTRDGYTF
d_call: -
v_call: TRBV9
clone_size: few
j_call: TRBJ1-2

cdr3_nt: TGTGCCAGCAGTGAAGGGAGGGGGGACACCGAGCAGTACTTC
cdr3_aa: CASSEGRGDTEQYF
d_call: -
v_call: TRBV2
clone_size: few
j_call: TRBJ2-7

cdr3_nt: TGTGCCAGCTCACCTCCAGGGCCGGGACAGCAGTTCTTC
cdr3_aa: CASSPPGPGQQFF
d_call: -
v_call: TRBV18
clone_size: many
j_call: TRBJ2-1

cdr3_nt: TGTGCCACCGATATAGGCGGTAATGAGCAGTTCTTC
cdr3_aa: CATDIGGNEQFF
d_call: -
v_call: TRBV10-3
clone_size: -
j_call: TRBJ2-1

cdr3_nt: TGTGCCAGCAGAAACCGGGACTCAAGCACGGAGACCCAGTACTTC
cdr3_aa: CASRNRDSSTETQYF
d_call: -
v_call: TRBV6-2/TRBV6-3
clone_size: few
j_call: TRBJ2-5

cdr3_nt: TGTGCCAGCAGTTTAACTAGCGGGAGGACAAGACCTTGGGGTCAAGAGACCCAGTACTTC
cdr3_aa: CASSLTSGRTRPWGQETQYF
d_call: TRBD2
v_call: TRBV27
clone_size: many
j_call: TRBJ2-5

cdr3_nt: TGTGCCAGCAGTTTAGGGTTCGGGCCCTATAGCAATCAGCCCCAGCATTTT
cdr3_aa: CASSLGFGPYSNQPQHF
d_call: -
v_call: TRBV27
clone_size: few
j_call: TRBJ1-5

cdr3_nt: TGTGCCAGCAGTCGGGATTATAGCAATCAGCCCCAGCATTTT
cdr3_aa: CASSRDYSNQPQHF
d_call: -
v_call: TRBV6-1
clone_size: few
j_call: TRBJ1-5

cdr3_nt: TGTGCCAGCAGTTCTAGCGGGAGATCCTACGAGCAGTACTTC
cdr3_aa: CASSSSGRSYEQYF
d_call: TRBD2
v_call: TRBV12-3/TRBV12-4
clone_size: many
j_call: TRBJ2-7

cdr3_nt: TGCAGCGTTTCTACAGGGGGTACGGGCGAGCAGTACTTC
cdr3_aa: CSVSTGGTGEQYF
d_call: TRBD1
v_call: TRBV29-1
clone_size: -
j_call: TRBJ2-7

cdr3_nt: TGTGCCAGCAGTTGGGACAGTTTATTCGAGCAGTACTTC
cdr3_aa: CASSWDSLFEQYF
d_call: TRBD1
v_call: TRBV6-2/TRBV6-3
clone_size: many
j_call: TRBJ2-7

cdr3_nt: TGTGCCAGCAGTTCCACCTTCGTGGAGGGGGAGCAGTACTTC
cdr3_aa: CASSSTFVEGEQYF
d_call: -
v_call: TRBV6-2/TRBV6-3
clone_size: few
j_call: TRBJ2-7

cdr3_nt: TGTGCCAGCTCTCTCGGCAGGGACAATGAAAAACTGTTTTTT
cdr3_aa: CASSLGRDNEKLFF
d_call: -
v_call: TRBV18
clone_size: few
j_call: TRBJ1-4

cdr3_nt: TGTGCCAGCAGCGGAAGACAGGACTACAATGAGCAGTTCTTC
cdr3_aa: CASSGRQDYNEQFF
d_call: -
v_call: TRBV11-2
clone_size: few
j_call: TRBJ2-1

cdr3_nt: TGTGCCAGCCGTCGAATCGGAGTTAGCCTCCGGGAGCTGTTTTTT
cdr3_aa: CASRRIGVSLRELFF
d_call: -
v_call: TRBV6-1
clone_size: -
j_call: TRBJ2-2

cdr3_nt: TGTGCCAGCAGCTCTGGACTCCGCTGGTTCGAGCAGTACTTC
cdr3_aa: CASSSGLRWFEQYF
d_call: -
v_call: TRBV7-9
clone_size: few
j_call: TRBJ2-7

cdr3_nt: TGTGCCAGCAACCGACCGGGACTAGGAAAGGATACGCAGTATTTT
cdr3_aa: CASNRPGLGKDTQYF
d_call: TRBD2
v_call: TRBV7-4
clone_size: few
j_call: TRBJ2-3

cdr3_nt: TGTGCCAGCAGAAGTAGGAGACAGGGGACCAACTACGAGCAGTACTTC
cdr3_aa: CASRSRRQGTNYEQYF
d_call: TRBD1
v_call: TRBV28
clone_size: -
j_call: TRBJ2-7

cdr3_nt: TGTGCCAGCAGTCTTTACGGGAAGAACACTGAAGCTTTCTTT
cdr3_aa: CASSLYGKNTEAFF
d_call: -
v_call: TRBV28
clone_size: few
j_call: TRBJ1-1

cdr3_nt: TGTGCCAGCAGCTTAGACAGGTCCTCCTACAATGAGCAGTTCTTC
cdr3_aa: CASSLDRSSYNEQFF
d_call: -
v_call: TRBV7-2
clone_size: -
j_call: TRBJ2-1

cdr3_nt: TGTGCCAGCACTTCGGGACAGGGTTTCCACGAGCAGTACTTC
cdr3_aa: CASTSGQGFHEQYF
d_call: TRBD1
v_call: TRBV2
clone_size: -
j_call: TRBJ2-7

cdr3_nt: TGTGCCAGCAGTCGAGACTCCAGGTTTAGCTCTGAAAACACCATATATTTT
cdr3_aa: CASSRDSRFSSENTIYF
d_call: -
v_call: TRBV12-3/TRBV12-4
clone_size: few
j_call: TRBJ1-3

cdr3_nt: TGCAGTGCTAGTTCTCAGGACCCTAGTATTCCCCTCCACTTT
cdr3_aa: CSASSQDPSIPLHF
d_call: -
v_call: TRBV20-1
clone_size: -
j_call: TRBJ1-6

cdr3_nt: TGTGCCAGCGGTGATGGGTATCAGCCCCAGCATTTT
cdr3_aa: CASGDGYQPQHF
d_call: -
v_call: TRBV6-2/TRBV6-3
clone_size: many
j_call: TRBJ1-5

cdr3_nt: TGCAGCGTTAGCAGAAAGAACACTGAAGCTTTCTTT
cdr3_aa: CSVSRKNTEAFF
d_call: -
v_call: TRBV29-1
clone_size: few
j_call: TRBJ1-1

cdr3_nt: TGTGCCAGCAGCTTAGAGCATCAGCCCCAGCATTTT
cdr3_aa: CASSLEHQPQHF
d_call: -
v_call: TRBV7-9
clone_size: few
j_call: TRBJ1-5

cdr3_nt: TGTGCCAGCAGCTCACTAGCGGAGTTCACAGATACGCAGTATTTT
cdr3_aa: CASSSLAEFTDTQYF
d_call: TRBD2
v_call: TRBV3-1
clone_size: -
j_call: TRBJ2-3

cdr3_nt: TGTGCCAGCAGTGAAGCCCAGCCCAGGGGGTACGAGCAGTACTTC
cdr3_aa: CASSEAQPRGYEQYF
d_call: TRBD1
v_call: TRBV2
clone_size: -
j_call: TRBJ2-7

cdr3_nt: TGTGCCAGCAGTTTCCCATACTTCTCCACAGATACGCAGTATTTT
cdr3_aa: CASSFPYFSTDTQYF
d_call: -
v_call: TRBV28
clone_size: -
j_call: TRBJ2-3

cdr3_nt: TGTGCCAGCACCACCGGGGGATCCTACGAGCAGTACTTC
cdr3_aa: CASTTGGSYEQYF
d_call: -
v_call: TRBV12-3/TRBV12-4
clone_size: -
j_call: TRBJ2-7

cdr3_nt: TGTGCCAGCAGCCTGGGACAGGAGCAGTACTTC
cdr3_aa: CASSLGQEQYF
d_call: TRBD1
v_call: TRBV11-2
clone_size: -
j_call: TRBJ2-7

cdr3_nt: TGTGCCAGCAGTCCGCGGGCCGGCAATTCACCCCTCCACTTT
cdr3_aa: CASSPRAGNSPLHF
d_call: -
v_call: TRBV6-2/TRBV6-3
clone_size: many
j_call: TRBJ1-6

cdr3_nt: TGTGCCAGCAGAACATCGACAACTGGGGACTATGGCTACACCTTC
cdr3_aa: CASRTSTTGDYGYTF
d_call: -
v_call: TRBV11-2
clone_size: few
j_call: TRBJ1-2